Listed below are T cell receptor beta chains from one sample, sequenced in a study of T cell repertoires in cytomegalovirus infection. TCRdb itself ran the reads through MiXCR, one entry per CDR3 protein. The sample has about 530,000 distinct CDR3 sequences; around 27% are singletons. The sequenced sample consisted of PBMCs. These TCRs come from a human donor in good health (CMV status not recorded). Some clones in this sample may be carry-over from other donors' samples. Both conserved end residues are part of each CDR3. The D gene is left open where the match is weak. Clone size is stated in some rows and not others, as once, few, many or a class when expanded.

V: TRBV5-4
J: TRBJ2-1
size: NA
D: TRBD1
CDR3: CASSWGQGRNEQFF
DNA: TGTGCCAGCAGCTGGGGACAGGGGAGGAATGAGCAGTTCTTC

V: TRBV5-5
J: TRBJ1-2
size: NA
D: NA
CDR3: CASSLGAEISNYGYTF
DNA: TGTGCCAGCAGCTTGGGGGCAGAGATTTCTAACTATGGCTACACCTTC

V: TRBV7-2
J: TRBJ1-5
size: many
D: NA
CDR3: CASSLGADSNQPQHF
DNA: TGTGCCAGCAGCTTAGGGGCAGATAGCAATCAGCCCCAGCATTTT

V: TRBV9
J: TRBJ2-5
size: few
D: TRBD1
CDR3: CASSQGQGGGETQYF
DNA: TGTGCCAGCAGCCAAGGACAGGGCGGTGGAGAGACCCAGTACTTC

V: TRBV20-1
J: TRBJ2-5
size: NA
D: NA
CDR3: CSARDPIKKTQYF
DNA: TGCAGTGCTAGAGATCCTATAAAAAAGACCCAGTACTTC

V: TRBV20-1
J: TRBJ1-4
size: few
D: NA
CDR3: CSARDYGGGDEKLFF
DNA: TGCAGTGCTAGAGATTACGGGGGGGGGGATGAAAAACTGTTTTTT

V: TRBV28
J: TRBJ2-1
size: NA
D: NA
CDR3: CAAQKASDYNEQFF
DNA: TGTGCAGCACAAAAGGCTAGCGACTACAATGAGCAGTTCTTC

V: TRBV27
J: TRBJ2-1
size: few
D: TRBD2
CDR3: CASSTSPGGREGSEQFF
DNA: TGTGCCAGCAGTACCTCCCCCGGAGGGCGGGAGGGAAGTGAGCAGTTCTTC

V: TRBV20-1
J: TRBJ1-4
size: NA
D: NA
CDR3: CSAYDSLNEKLFF
DNA: TGCAGTGCCTACGACAGTCTTAATGAAAAACTGTTTTTT

V: TRBV7-7
J: TRBJ2-1
size: many
D: NA
CDR3: CASSLNRYNEQFF
DNA: TGTGCTAGCAGCTTAAACCGCTACAATGAGCAGTTCTTC

V: TRBV2
J: TRBJ2-2
size: NA
D: NA
CDR3: CASSELEGGLANTGELFF
DNA: TGTGCCAGCAGTGAACTCGAAGGAGGTCTAGCGAACACCGGGGAGCTGTTTTTT

V: TRBV4-3
J: TRBJ2-1
size: NA
D: TRBD2
CDR3: CASSQDSGLADSYNEQFF
DNA: TGCGCCAGCAGCCAAGATTCGGGGCTAGCGGACTCCTACAATGAGCAGTTCTTC

V: TRBV19
J: TRBJ1-1
size: NA
D: NA
CDR3: CASSIGGGLATEAFF
DNA: TGTGCCAGTAGTATAGGGGGGGGATTAGCCACTGAAGCTTTCTTT

V: TRBV7-9
J: TRBJ1-5
size: many
D: NA
CDR3: CASSPDGGRYQPQHF
DNA: TGTGCCAGCAGCCCGGACGGGGGGAGGTATCAGCCCCAGCATTTT

V: TRBV4-1
J: TRBJ2-7
size: once
D: NA
CDR3: CASSQDRFYEQYF
DNA: TGCGCCAGCAGCCAAGACAGGTTCTACGAGCAGTACTTC

V: TRBV6-2/TRBV6-3
J: TRBJ1-1
size: few
D: TRBD1
CDR3: CASRSGGANTEAFF
DNA: TGTGCCAGCAGATCAGGGGGCGCGAACACTGAAGCTTTCTTT

V: TRBV19
J: TRBJ2-3
size: few
D: NA
CDR3: CASSVEPGLITDTQYF
DNA: TGTGCCAGTAGCGTCGAACCGGGACTTATAACAGATACGCAGTATTTT

V: TRBV30
J: TRBJ2-7
size: few
D: TRBD2
CDR3: CAWSLADPYEQYF
DNA: TGTGCCTGGAGTCTAGCGGATCCCTACGAGCAGTACTTC

V: TRBV7-6
J: TRBJ2-5
size: few
D: NA
CDR3: CASSPGYMETQYF
DNA: TGTGCCAGCAGCCCTGGATATATGGAGACCCAGTACTTC

V: TRBV7-6
J: TRBJ2-1
size: NA
D: TRBD2
CDR3: CASSSLGLSGSYNEQFF
DNA: TGTGCCAGCAGCTCCTTGGGACTATCTGGTTCCTACAATGAGCAGTTCTTC

V: TRBV7-9
J: TRBJ1-3
size: NA
D: NA
CDR3: CASSSADRRSGNTIYF
DNA: TGTGCCAGCAGCTCCGCTGACAGGCGCTCTGGAAACACCATATATTTT

V: TRBV18
J: TRBJ2-1
size: NA
D: TRBD2
CDR3: CASSAGTSSHPSYNEQFF
DNA: TGTGCCAGCTCAGCCGGGACTAGCAGCCACCCCTCCTACAATGAGCAGTTCTTC

V: TRBV9
J: TRBJ1-1
size: NA
D: NA
CDR3: CASSALHEIKTEAFF
DNA: TGTGCCAGCAGCGCTCTCCATGAGATTAAAACTGAAGCTTTCTTT

V: TRBV11-2
J: TRBJ1-1
size: few
D: TRBD1
CDR3: CASSVRSGQGSTEAFF
DNA: TGTGCCAGCAGCGTACGGTCGGGACAGGGGTCTACTGAAGCTTTCTTT

V: TRBV6-2/TRBV6-3
J: TRBJ2-1
size: many
D: NA
CDR3: CASRRNPPSTLYNEQFF
DNA: TGTGCCAGCAGACGCAACCCCCCAAGCACACTCTACAATGAGCAGTTCTTC

V: TRBV7-8
J: TRBJ2-3
size: many
D: NA
CDR3: CASSTAGLLISDTQYF
DNA: TGTGCCAGCAGCACGGCCGGACTGCTCATATCAGATACGCAGTATTTT

V: TRBV27
J: TRBJ1-5
size: NA
D: NA
CDR3: CASSSHIASNQPQHF
DNA: TGTGCCAGCAGTTCGCATATAGCAAGCAATCAGCCCCAGCATTTT

V: TRBV29-1
J: TRBJ1-2
size: NA
D: NA
CDR3: CSVEQQGRGYTF
DNA: TGCAGCGTTGAACAACAGGGACGAGGCTACACCTTC

V: TRBV12-3/TRBV12-4
J: TRBJ1-4
size: NA
D: TRBD1
CDR3: CASTGGTNEKLFF
DNA: TGTGCCAGCACAGGGGGGACTAATGAAAAACTGTTTTTT